This T cell receptor beta chain emerged from a study of cytotoxic CD8 clonotypes in ibrutinib-treated CLL. Study overall: Response sampling took place at median 12 months of treatment, range 6 to 36. Study-level results: Clonality increased at ibrutinib response and stayed stable in sustained remission. At progression, however, it fell back toward baseline. Sampling times, which were not matched between the groups, differed between sustained-remission patients and progressing patients.

Clones were sequenced by immunoSEQ multiplex PCR, and TCRdb holds only the in-frame ones, with some missing. Altogether approximately 330,000 clones are present, about 80% being singletons, with the ten largest covering over 6.5%. The germline V gene has CDR1 MGHDK and CDR2 SYGVNS. The CDR3 is 15 amino acids. V lost 2 bases and J lost 3, with 11 bases in between. A note on this clone: As yet, its antigen is unknown.

The chain couples TRBV25-1 to TRBJ2-1; TRBD2 might be the D (6 bases). The receptor comes from a human donor with chronic lymphocytic leukemia. The sample was PBMCs, taken before ibrutinib treatment. The CDR3 DNA reads as TGTGCCAGCAGTGAACTAGCGAGTTTCTACAATGAGCAGTTCTTC. Its protein is CASSELASFYNEQFF.